This T cell receptor (beta chain) was sequenced during a study of T cell responses to AZD1222 COVID-19 vaccine. Study results and caveats: Sampling that yielded the repertoires occurred only after the peak T cell response. A mostly white British donor set with more females was recruited, and clonal diversity was possibly underestimated. Regions 160-218 and 743-854 held dominance among vaccine-associated CD4 TCRs, which spanned spike.

The length of the CDR3 is 16 residues. CDR1 KGHSH and CDR2 LQKENI come from the germline V gene. V was pared by 2 bases and J by 2 bases, with 16 bases between. A word on this clone: Its antigen is as yet unknown.

This table comes from immunoSEQ multiplex PCR, and its TCRdb copy is limited to in-frame clones, with some not included. The table has some 100,000 clones, roughly 91% seen once. Sequenced here: peripheral blood, sampled 28 days after the second AZD1222 dose. This clonotype was sampled from an adult who received the AZD1222 COVID-19 vaccine. The chain employs TRBV18 and TRBJ2-7; the D is unclear. DNA of the CDR3: TGTGCCAGCTCACCAAAAAGAGGTGCAGGCCCCTACGAGCAGTACTTC. It is translated as CASSPKRGAGPYEQYF.